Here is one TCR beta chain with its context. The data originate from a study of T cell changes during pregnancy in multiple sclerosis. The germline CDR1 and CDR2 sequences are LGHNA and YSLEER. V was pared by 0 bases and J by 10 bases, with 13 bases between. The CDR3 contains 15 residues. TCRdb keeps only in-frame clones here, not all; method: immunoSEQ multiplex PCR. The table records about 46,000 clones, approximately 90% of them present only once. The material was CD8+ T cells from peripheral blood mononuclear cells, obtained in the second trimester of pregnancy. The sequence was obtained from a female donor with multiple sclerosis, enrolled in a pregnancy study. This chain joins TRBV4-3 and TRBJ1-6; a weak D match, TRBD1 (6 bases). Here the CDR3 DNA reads TGCGCCAGCAGCCAAGACCCTAACAGGGCATCACCCCTCCACTTT. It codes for CASSQDPNRASPLHF.